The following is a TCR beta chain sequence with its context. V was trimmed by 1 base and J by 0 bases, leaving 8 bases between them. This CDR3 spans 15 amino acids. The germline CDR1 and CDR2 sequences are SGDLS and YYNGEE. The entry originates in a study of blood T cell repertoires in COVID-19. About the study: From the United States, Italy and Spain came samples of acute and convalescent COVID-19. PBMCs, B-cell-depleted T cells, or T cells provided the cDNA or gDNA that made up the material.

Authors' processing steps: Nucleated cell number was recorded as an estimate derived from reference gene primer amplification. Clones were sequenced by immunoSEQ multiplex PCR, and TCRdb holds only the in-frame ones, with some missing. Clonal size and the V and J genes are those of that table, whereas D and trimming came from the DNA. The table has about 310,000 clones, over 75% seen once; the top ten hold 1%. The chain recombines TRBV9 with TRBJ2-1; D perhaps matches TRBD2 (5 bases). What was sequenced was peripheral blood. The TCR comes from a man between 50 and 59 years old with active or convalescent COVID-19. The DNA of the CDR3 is TGTGCCAGCAGCGTAACGGGGAGCTCCTACAATGAGCAGTTCTTC. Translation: CASSVTGSSYNEQFF.